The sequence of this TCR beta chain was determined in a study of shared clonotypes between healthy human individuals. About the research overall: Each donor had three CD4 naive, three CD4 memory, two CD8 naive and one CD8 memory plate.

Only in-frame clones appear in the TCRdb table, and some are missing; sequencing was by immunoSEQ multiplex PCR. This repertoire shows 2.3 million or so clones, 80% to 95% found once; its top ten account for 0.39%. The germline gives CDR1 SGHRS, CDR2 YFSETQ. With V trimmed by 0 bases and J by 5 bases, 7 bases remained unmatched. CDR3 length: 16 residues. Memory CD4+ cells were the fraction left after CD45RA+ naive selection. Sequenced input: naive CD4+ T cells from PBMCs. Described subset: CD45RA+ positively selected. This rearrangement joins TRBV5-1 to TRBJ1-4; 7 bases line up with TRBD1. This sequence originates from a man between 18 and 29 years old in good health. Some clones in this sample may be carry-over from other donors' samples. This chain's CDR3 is CASSLALGQPNEKLFF. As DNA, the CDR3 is TGCGCCAGCAGCTTGGCCCTGGGACAGCCCAATGAAAAACTGTTTTTT.